A selection of T cell receptor beta chains follows, all from one sample in a study of Ad26.COV2.S vaccination and SARS-CoV-2 variants. The method was immunoSEQ multiplex PCR; TCRdb's version includes in-frame clones alone and lacks a portion of them. The data show about 250,000 clones, with around 87% seen just once and roughly 3.5% held by the top ten. The source was peripheral blood, collected in a trial of Ad26.COV2.S vaccine versus placebo. The origin of the receptors is a person aged 18 to 65 who received the Ad26.COV2.S COVID-19 vaccine or a placebo. Each CDR3 is given with its conserved first and last residue. Each record gives: D gene, J gene, clone size, V gene, CDR3 DNA, CDR3 protein. The D gene is left open where the match is weak. Not every row has a clone size; where given, it reads once, few, many or a size class.

-,TRBJ2-1,-,TRBV7-2,TGTGCCAGCAGTCATTATTACAATGAGCAGTTCTTC,CASSHYYNEQFF
-,TRBJ2-3,-,TRBV11-2,TGTGCCAGCAGCTTAGGGGTGCAAAAGGTTGATACGCAGTATTTT,CASSLGVQKVDTQYF
-,TRBJ2-3,-,TRBV4-3,TGCGCCAGCAGCACCCGGGGGGCCGGTCGTCCAGATACGCAGTATTTT,CASSTRGAGRPDTQYF
-,TRBJ2-2,-,TRBV25-1,TGTGCCAGCAGTGATTGGCAGCCGAACACCGGGGAGCTGTTTTTT,CASSDWQPNTGELFF
-,TRBJ2-7,-,TRBV2,TGTGCCAGCCTAGGTCCGGAGCGGCAGTACTTC,CASLGPERQYF
-,TRBJ1-5,few,TRBV12-3/TRBV12-4,TGTGCCAGCAGTTTTTACAGGGAAGAGGCCCAGCATTTT,CASSFYREEAQHF
TRBD1,TRBJ2-6,-,TRBV10-3,TGTGCCATCAGGGGGGACAGGGCCATCTCTGGGGCCAACGTCCTGACTTTC,CAIRGDRAISGANVLTF
-,TRBJ2-2,-,TRBV12-5,TGTGCTAGTGGGTTTCGGGGAGTGAGAAACACCGGGGAGCTGTTTTTT,CASGFRGVRNTGELFF
-,TRBJ1-4,-,TRBV9,TGTGCCAGCAGCGTAGGTAGGGGGAATGAAAAACTGTTTTTT,CASSVGRGNEKLFF
-,TRBJ1-2,-,TRBV2,TGTGCCAGCAGTTTGAGTAGTATGTGGGGCTACACCTTC,CASSLSSMWGYTF
TRBD2,TRBJ2-1,-,TRBV5-4,TGTGCCAGCAGCTTGCAACTAGCGGGGGGTGAGCAGTTCTTC,CASSLQLAGGEQFF
-,TRBJ2-1,-,TRBV7-9,TGTGCCAGCAGTCCCCGGGGGCTCTTCAAAGACAATGAGCAGTTCTTC,CASSPRGLFKDNEQFF
-,TRBJ1-2,-,TRBV27,TGTGCCAGCAGTTTGAGGAATAACTATGGCTACACCTTC,CASSLRNNYGYTF
-,TRBJ2-7,-,TRBV5-8,TGTGCCAGCAGCAGAGACTACGAGCAGTACTTC,CASSRDYEQYF
TRBD2,TRBJ2-5,-,TRBV5-1,TGCGCCAGCAGCAGACTAGCGGGGACCCAAGAGACCCAGTACTTC,CASSRLAGTQETQYF
-,TRBJ1-2,-,TRBV6-5,TGTGCCAGCAGCTACAAGGACCGGTACTATGGCTACACCTTC,CASSYKDRYYGYTF
TRBD1,TRBJ2-1,-,TRBV5-1,TGCGCCAGCAGCTTCGAGGGGGCTATCTACAATGAGCAGTTCTTC,CASSFEGAIYNEQFF
-,TRBJ2-4,-,TRBV10-3,TGTGCCATCAGTATCGGACCCGGAGGGGCCAAAAACATTCAGTACTTC,CAISIGPGGAKNIQYF
TRBD1,TRBJ1-2,few,TRBV27,TGTGCCAGCAGCGAATTGAGGGGGCTTGGCTACACCTTC,CASSELRGLGYTF
-,TRBJ2-7,-,TRBV6-5,TGTGCCAGCAGTCCGTTCGGGGGCGGTTACGAGCAGTACTTC,CASSPFGGGYEQYF
-,TRBJ2-4,-,TRBV2,TGTGCCAGCAGTGCAGGGGTTGGCATTCAGTACTTC,CASSAGVGIQYF
-,TRBJ1-1,-,TRBV28,TGTGCCAGCACCACGGCGAGGGGCGTTATCAACACTGAAGCTTTCTTT,CASTTARGVINTEAFF
-,TRBJ2-5,-,TRBV6-1,TGTGCCAGCAGTGAATCCCCCTTATCCATCCGCAAGACCCAGTACTTC,CASSESPLSIRKTQYF
-,TRBJ2-3,-,TRBV11-2,TGTGCCAGCAGCTTAGGTACAGGTGACACAGATACGCAGTATTTT,CASSLGTGDTDTQYF
-,TRBJ2-7,-,TRBV9,TGTGCCAGCGGGATCCGGGACAGCGGGGACTCTTTGTACGAGCAGTACTTC,CASGIRDSGDSLYEQYF
-,TRBJ1-1,once,TRBV21-1,TGTGCCAGCAGCCCTGGGGACAGGGAGGACACTGAAGCTTTCTTT,CASSPGDREDTEAFF
TRBD1,TRBJ2-1,-,TRBV7-6,TGTGCCAGCAGCTCCTCCGGACAGGGGGGTTTATACAATGAGCAGTTCTTC,CASSSSGQGGLYNEQFF
TRBD2,TRBJ2-3,-,TRBV6-2/TRBV6-3,TGTGCCAGCAGTCATAGCGGGAGCACAGATACGCAGTATTTT,CASSHSGSTDTQYF
TRBD1,TRBJ1-2,-,TRBV10-3,TGTGCCATCAAACAGGGGGCCGAGGACTATGGCTACACCTTC,CAIKQGAEDYGYTF
-,TRBJ1-5,-,TRBV28,TGTGCCAGCAGTTTAGTACAGGTATATCAGCCCCAGCATTTT,CASSLVQVYQPQHF
-,TRBJ2-5,-,TRBV12-3/TRBV12-4,TGTGCCAGCAGCCGCCTACGAGAGGTCCAGTACTTC,CASSRLREVQYF
-,TRBJ1-2,once,TRBV4-3,TGCGCCAGCAGCCCCCAAAGGGTGGCCCTTTATGGCTACACCTTC,CASSPQRVALYGYTF
-,TRBJ1-1,-,TRBV5-4,TGTGCCAGCTCCATAATGAACACTGAAGCTTTCTTT,CASSIMNTEAFF
TRBD1,TRBJ1-1,once,TRBV12-3/TRBV12-4,TGTGCCAGCAGCCAACAGGGGGTGACTGAAGCTTTCTTT,CASSQQGVTEAFF